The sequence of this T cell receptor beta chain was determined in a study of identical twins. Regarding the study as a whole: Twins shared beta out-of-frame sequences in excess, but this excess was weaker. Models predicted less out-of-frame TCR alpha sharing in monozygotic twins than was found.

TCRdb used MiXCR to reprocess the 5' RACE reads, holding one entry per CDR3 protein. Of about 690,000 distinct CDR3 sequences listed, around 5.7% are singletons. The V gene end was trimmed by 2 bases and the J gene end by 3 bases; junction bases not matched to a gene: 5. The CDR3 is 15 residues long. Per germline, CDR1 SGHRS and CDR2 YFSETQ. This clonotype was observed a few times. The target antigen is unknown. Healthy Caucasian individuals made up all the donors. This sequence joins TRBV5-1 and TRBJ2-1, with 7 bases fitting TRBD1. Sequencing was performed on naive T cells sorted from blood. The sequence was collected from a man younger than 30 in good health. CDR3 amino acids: CASSFPRDSYNEQFF. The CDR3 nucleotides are TGCGCCAGCAGCTTCCCAAGGGACAGCTACAATGAGCAGTTCTTC.